Sequencing of this TCR beta chain was carried out in a study of type 1 regulatory T cells (dated by TCRdb to the early 2020s). For the study in its entirety: The study characterized an in vitro protocol that generated a Tr1-enriched, alloantigen-specific CD4 T cell product named T-allo10. T-allo10 was being evaluated clinically in patients with hematological malignancies who were receiving allogeneic hematopoietic stem cell transplantation. Here is what the overall study found, with its caveats: Compared with non-Tr1 cells, Tr1 cells had a narrower TCR repertoire, and the study took this difference to reflect clonal expansion driven by alloantigen.

This clonotype was counted only a few times. This clone's antigen is unknown. It has no much larger one-base neighbor in the sample; base qualities were not kept. This sample was sequenced with an Illumina MiSeq. TCRdb reworked the public reads: Q25 trimming with fastp, MiXCR clone assembly, productive beta chains retained. When rows share a CDR3 protein, they turn into one entry using the most common DNA and genes. This sample gives some 60,000 distinct CDR3 sequences in total; approximately 67% of them show up just once. The top ten clonotypes cover approximately 2% of the sample. The CDR1 and CDR2 encoded by the germline V gene (reference sequence) are SGHKS and YYEKEE. The CDR3 measures 14 amino acids from cysteine to phenylalanine. The read is trimmed to its CDR3 DNA, 42 bases read in frame from base 1. Cut back by 0 bases and 1 base, the V and J ends lie 7 bases apart.

The receptor was isolated from a human donor in good health. This receptor chain uses TRBV5-5 and TRBJ1-1, with no confident D gene call. Sample: cultured non-Tr1 T cells, either the whole culture or a sorted T cell fraction (not recorded which). The cell subset or site label on this specimen signifies: non-Tr1 population from the T-allo10 product. The DNA is TGTGCCAGCAGCTTGGCGACCGGGAACACTGAAGCTTTCTTT. Translated, it reads CASSLATGNTEAFF.